A single sample is the source of the 2 T cell receptor beta chains below, sequenced in a study of T cells in Graves' hyperthyroidism and ophthalmopathy. The investigators amplified TCR beta CDR3 regions from RNA transcripts. When the TCR CDR3 underwent first-round RT-PCR, the HTBI primer set was used. TCRdb itself ran the multiplex PCR reads through MiXCR, one entry per CDR3 protein. The sample contains some 350,000 distinct CDR3 sequences, approximately 16% of which appear only once. The sequencing input was blood. Source of these receptors: a woman aged 60-70 years with Graves' ophthalmopathy.

Ten or more counts support this clonotype. The chain is built from TRBV28 and TRBJ2-1; D remains ambiguous. This CDR3 is built from 13 residues. V was trimmed by 2 bases and J by 8 bases, leaving 10 bases between them. The germline V gene encodes CDR1 MDHEN and CDR2 SYDVKM. The CDR3 DNA sequence: TGTGCCAGCAGTTTAAATGGTTTACATGAGCAGTTCTTC. Protein product: CASSLNGLHEQFF.

Many counts were recorded for this clonotype. The V gene is TRBV20-1, the J gene TRBJ2-5; TRBD2 matches at 7 bases. This CDR3 comprises 13 residues. The J segment lost 6 bases and the V segment lost 3 bases, leaving 7 bases of the junction unmatched. The germline CDR1 and CDR2 sequences are DFQATT and SNEGSKA (reference sequence). The CDR3 reads CSASSGGEQTQYF. CDR3 coding DNA: TGCAGTGCTAGTTCGGGGGGAGAGCAGACCCAGTACTTC.